The clone carrying this T cell receptor (beta chain) was picked up one time. This record comes from a study of radiation and T cells in renal cell carcinoma. The CDR3 has 15 amino acids. Trimming took 2 bases from V and 1 from J; bases not matched to a gene: 3. Germline V lookup: CDR1 LNHNV, CDR2 YYDKDF (reference sequence). Method: immunoSEQ multiplex PCR; TCRdb's copy keeps in-frame clones and lacks some. Among some 150,000 clones listed, roughly 83% were seen once. Stated time point: baseline pretreatment blood. Described treatment: 15 Gy SBRT to primary tumor, nephrectomy 4 weeks later. Radiation-treated patients gave blood at baseline, week 2 and week 4. The tumor was a clear cell renal cell carcinoma.

Material: blood, obtained from a patient whose treatment included radiotherapy and nephrectomy. The V and J genes are TRBV15 and TRBJ2-5, with 8 bases identical to TRBD1. The source of this sequence is a woman aged 45-60 years with renal cell carcinoma. The CDR3 protein is CATSRMTGAQETQYF. CDR3 DNA: TGTGCCACCAGCAGAATGACAGGGGCCCAAGAGACCCAGTACTTC.